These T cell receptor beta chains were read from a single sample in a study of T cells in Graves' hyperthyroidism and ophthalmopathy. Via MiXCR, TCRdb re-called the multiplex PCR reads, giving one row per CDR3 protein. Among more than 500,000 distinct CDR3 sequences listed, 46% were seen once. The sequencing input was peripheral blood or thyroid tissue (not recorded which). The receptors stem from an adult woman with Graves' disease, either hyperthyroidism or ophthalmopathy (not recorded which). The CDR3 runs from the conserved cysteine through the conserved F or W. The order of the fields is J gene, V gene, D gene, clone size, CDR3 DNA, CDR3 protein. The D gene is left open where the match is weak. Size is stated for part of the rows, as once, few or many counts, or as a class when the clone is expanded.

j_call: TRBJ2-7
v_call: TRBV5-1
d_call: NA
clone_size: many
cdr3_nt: TGCGCCAGCAGCTTACCACAGGGCTACGAGCAGTACTTC
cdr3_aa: CASSLPQGYEQYF

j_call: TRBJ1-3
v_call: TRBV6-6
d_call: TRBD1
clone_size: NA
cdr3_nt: TGTGCCACCACAGGGGGCACGGGGACAGGGGAGAGGCGCCTGGATTTT
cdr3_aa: CATTGGTGTGERRLDF

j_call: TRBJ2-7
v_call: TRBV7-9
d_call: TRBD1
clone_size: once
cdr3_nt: TGTGCCAGCAGCGCGGGACAGGGGCTGCATCAGCAGTACTTC
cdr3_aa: CASSAGQGLHQQYF

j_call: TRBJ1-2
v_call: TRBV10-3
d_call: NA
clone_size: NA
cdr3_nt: TGTGCCATCAGACAGGGCGCACCGGGGGTCTATGGCTACACCTTC
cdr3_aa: CAIRQGAPGVYGYTF

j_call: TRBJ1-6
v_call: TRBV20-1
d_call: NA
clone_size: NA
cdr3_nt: TGCAGTGCTCACCCCGAGGACTCCTATAATTCACCCCTCCACTTT
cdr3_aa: CSAHPEDSYNSPLHF

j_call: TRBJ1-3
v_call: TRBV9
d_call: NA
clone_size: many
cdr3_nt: TGTGCCAGCAGCGTAGGCCCCCCCGGGAACACCATATATTTT
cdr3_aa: CASSVGPPGNTIYF

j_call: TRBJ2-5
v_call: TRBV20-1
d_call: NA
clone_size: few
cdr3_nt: TGCAGTGCCAGAAGGGCTGAGACCCAGTACTTC
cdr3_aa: CSARRAETQYF

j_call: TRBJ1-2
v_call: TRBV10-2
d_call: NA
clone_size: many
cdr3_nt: TGCGCCAGCAGTGTCGCTCGGACTAACTATGGCTACACCTTC
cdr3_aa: CASSVARTNYGYTF

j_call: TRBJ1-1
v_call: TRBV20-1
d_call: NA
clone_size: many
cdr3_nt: TGCAGTGCTAGTGGGCGGATGAACACTGAAGCTTTCTTT
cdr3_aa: CSASGRMNTEAFF

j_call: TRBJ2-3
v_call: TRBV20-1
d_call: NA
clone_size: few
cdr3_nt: TGCAGTGCTAGAGATAAGTGGGGCACAGATACGCAGTATTTT
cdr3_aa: CSARDKWGTDTQYF

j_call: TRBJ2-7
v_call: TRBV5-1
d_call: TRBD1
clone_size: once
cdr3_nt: TGCGCCAGCAGCTGGGGGACAGTATCCTACGAGCAGTACTTC
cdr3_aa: CASSWGTVSYEQYF

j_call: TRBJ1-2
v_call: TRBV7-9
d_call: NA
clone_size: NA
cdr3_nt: TGTGCCAGCAGCTTAGCTCGGTCTCTTGAAAGGCGGGACTATGGCTACACCTTC
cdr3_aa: CASSLARSLERRDYGYTF

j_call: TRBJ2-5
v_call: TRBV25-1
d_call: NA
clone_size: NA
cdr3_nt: TGTGCCAGCGTTGTGGCAGGGTTTGGGGAGGAGACCCAGTACTTC
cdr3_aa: CASVVAGFGEETQYF

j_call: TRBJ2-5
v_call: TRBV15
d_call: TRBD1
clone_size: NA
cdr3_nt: TGTGCCACCAGCGCCCGACAGGGGTCGGGCCAAGAGACCCAGTACTTC
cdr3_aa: CATSARQGSGQETQYF

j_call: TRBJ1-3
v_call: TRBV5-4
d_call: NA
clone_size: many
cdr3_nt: TGTGCCAGCAGCCGAGCCGGGCCTCAAACTGGAAACACCATATATTTT
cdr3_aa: CASSRAGPQTGNTIYF

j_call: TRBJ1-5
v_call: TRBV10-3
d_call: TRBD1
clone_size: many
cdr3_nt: TGTGCCATCAGTAAGGGACAGCCAGATCAGCCCCAGCATTTT
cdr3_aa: CAISKGQPDQPQHF

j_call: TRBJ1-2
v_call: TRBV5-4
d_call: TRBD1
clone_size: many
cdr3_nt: TGTGCCAGCAGCTCCGAACAGGGGATAGTTAGCTATGGCTACACCTTC
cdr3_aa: CASSSEQGIVSYGYTF

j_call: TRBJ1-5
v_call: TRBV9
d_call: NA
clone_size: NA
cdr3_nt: TGTGCCAGCAGCGCCGAACAGGGACATCAGCCCCAGCATTTT
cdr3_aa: CASSAEQGHQPQHF

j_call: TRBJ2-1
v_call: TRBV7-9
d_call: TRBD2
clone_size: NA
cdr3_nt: TGTGCCAGCAGTCTCTCCGGGACTAGCGGGAGTAATGAGCAGTTCTTC
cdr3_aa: CASSLSGTSGSNEQFF

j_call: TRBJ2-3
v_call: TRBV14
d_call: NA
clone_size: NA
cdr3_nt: TGTGCCAGCAGCCCGGGAAATACGCAGTATTTT
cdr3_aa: CASSPGNTQYF

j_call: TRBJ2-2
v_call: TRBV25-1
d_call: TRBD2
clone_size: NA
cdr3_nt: TGTGCCAGCAGTCAAACAGCGGGAGGGCGCGGCGGGGAGCTGTTTTTT
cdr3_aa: CASSQTAGGRGGELFF

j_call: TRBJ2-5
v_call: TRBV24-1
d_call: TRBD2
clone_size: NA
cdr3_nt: TGTGCTAGAGATCGAACTAGCGGGAGTGAGACCCAGTACTTC
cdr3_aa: CARDRTSGSETQYF

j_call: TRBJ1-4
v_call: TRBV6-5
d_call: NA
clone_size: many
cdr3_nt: TGTGCCAGCAGTTACTCTCAGGCCAATGAAAAACTGTTTTTT
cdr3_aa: CASSYSQANEKLFF

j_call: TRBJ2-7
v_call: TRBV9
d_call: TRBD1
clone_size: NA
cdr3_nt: TGTGCCAGCAGCCAAGAGGAGGAGGGGACAGGGACCTACGAGCAGTACTTC
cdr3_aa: CASSQEEEGTGTYEQYF

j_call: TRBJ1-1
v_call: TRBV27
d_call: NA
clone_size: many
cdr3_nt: TGTGCCAGCAGTGACTCCGGGGGGGTCGGCACTGAAGCTTTCTTT
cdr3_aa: CASSDSGGVGTEAFF

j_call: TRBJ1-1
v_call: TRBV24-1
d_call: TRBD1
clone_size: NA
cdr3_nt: TGTGCCAGCAGTTACTCGAAGACAGGGACCACTGAAGCTTTCTTT
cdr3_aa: CASSYSKTGTTEAFF

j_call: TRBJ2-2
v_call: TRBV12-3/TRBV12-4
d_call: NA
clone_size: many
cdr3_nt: TGTGCCATCAAGAGATCGAACACCGGGGAGCTGTTTTTT
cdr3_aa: CAIKRSNTGELFF

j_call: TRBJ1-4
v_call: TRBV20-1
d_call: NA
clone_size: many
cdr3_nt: TGCAGTGCTAGAGGTCCCCCCAGACTGCTTGAAAAACTGTTTTTT
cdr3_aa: CSARGPPRLLEKLFF

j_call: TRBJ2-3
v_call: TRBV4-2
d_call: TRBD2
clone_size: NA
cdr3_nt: TGTGCCAGCAGCCCTAGCGGGAGCACAGATACGCAGTATTTT
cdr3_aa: CASSPSGSTDTQYF

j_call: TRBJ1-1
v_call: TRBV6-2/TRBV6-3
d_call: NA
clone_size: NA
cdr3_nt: TGTGCCAGCAGGAAGGGGGTTGGCACTGAAGCTTTCTTT
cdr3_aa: CASRKGVGTEAFF

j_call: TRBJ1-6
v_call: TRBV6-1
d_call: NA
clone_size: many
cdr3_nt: TGTGCCAGCAAGGGGGACCTCGATTCACCCCTCCACTTT
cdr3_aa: CASKGDLDSPLHF

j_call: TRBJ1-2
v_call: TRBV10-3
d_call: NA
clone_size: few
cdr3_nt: TGTGCCATCGCTCGGGCAGGCAAGGCTAACTATGGCTACACCTTC
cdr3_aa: CAIARAGKANYGYTF

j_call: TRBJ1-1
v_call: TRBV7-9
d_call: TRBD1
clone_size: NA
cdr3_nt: TGTGCCAGCAGCTTACGGGACAGGGCTTTCTTT
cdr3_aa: CASSLRDRAFF

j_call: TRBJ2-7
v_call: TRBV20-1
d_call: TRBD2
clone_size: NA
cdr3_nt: TGCAGTGCTAGAGAGCTAGCGGGAGGGGGCTACGAGCAGTACTTC
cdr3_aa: CSARELAGGGYEQYF

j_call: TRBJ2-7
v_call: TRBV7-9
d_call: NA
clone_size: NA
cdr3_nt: TGTGCCAGCAGTGAAGTGGACACGGTGACCTACGAGCAGTACTTC
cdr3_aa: CASSEVDTVTYEQYF

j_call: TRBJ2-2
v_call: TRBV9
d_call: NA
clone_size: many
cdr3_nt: TGTGCCAGCAGCCCGAGGAGGGGTACCCCCGGGGAGCTGTTTTTT
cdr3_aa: CASSPRRGTPGELFF

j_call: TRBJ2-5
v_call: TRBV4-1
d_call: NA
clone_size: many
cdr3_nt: TGCGCCAGCAGCCAGCTCAATGGAGGGATAAAGACCCAGTACTTC
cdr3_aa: CASSQLNGGIKTQYF

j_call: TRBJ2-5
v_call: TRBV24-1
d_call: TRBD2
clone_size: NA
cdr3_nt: TGTGCCACCAGTGATCCTGTAGCGGGGCTCCAAGAGACCCAGTACTTC
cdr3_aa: CATSDPVAGLQETQYF

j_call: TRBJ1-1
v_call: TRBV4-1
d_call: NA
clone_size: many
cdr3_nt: TGCGCCAGCAGCCGTAGGGTGGACACTGAAGCTTTCTTT
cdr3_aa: CASSRRVDTEAFF

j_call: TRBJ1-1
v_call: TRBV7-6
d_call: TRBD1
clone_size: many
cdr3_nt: TGTGCCAGCAGCTTCCGGGACAGGGGACTGGACACTGAAGCTTTCTTT
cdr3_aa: CASSFRDRGLDTEAFF

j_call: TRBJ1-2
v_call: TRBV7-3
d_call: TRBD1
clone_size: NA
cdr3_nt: TGTGCCAGCAGCTCGGGACGGGACAGGGGCTATGGCTACACCTTC
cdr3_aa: CASSSGRDRGYGYTF

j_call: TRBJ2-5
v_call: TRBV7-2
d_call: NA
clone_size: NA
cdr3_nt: TGTGCCAGCAGCTTAGCGGGGGGTAGAGAGACCCAGTACTTC
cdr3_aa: CASSLAGGRETQYF